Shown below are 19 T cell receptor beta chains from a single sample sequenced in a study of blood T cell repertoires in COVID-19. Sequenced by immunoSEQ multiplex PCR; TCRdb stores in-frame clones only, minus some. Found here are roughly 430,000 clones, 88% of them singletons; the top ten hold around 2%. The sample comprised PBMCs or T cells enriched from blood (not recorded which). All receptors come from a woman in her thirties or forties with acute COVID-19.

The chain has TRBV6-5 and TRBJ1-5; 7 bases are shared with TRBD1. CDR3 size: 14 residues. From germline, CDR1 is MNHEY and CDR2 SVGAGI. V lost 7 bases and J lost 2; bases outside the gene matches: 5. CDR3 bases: TGTGCCAGCAATAACAGGGGTGGCAATCAGCCCCAGCATTTT. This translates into CASNNRGGNQPQHF.

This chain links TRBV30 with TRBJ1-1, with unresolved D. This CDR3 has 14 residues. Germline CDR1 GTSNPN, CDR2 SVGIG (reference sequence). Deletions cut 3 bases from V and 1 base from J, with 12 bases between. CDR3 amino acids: CAWRASWRNTEAFF. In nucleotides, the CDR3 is TGTGCCTGGAGGGCCTCGTGGAGGAACACTGAAGCTTTCTTT.

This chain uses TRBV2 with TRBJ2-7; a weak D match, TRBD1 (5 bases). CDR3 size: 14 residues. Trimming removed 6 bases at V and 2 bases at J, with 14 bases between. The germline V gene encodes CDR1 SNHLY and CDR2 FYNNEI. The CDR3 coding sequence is TGTGCCAGCAGGCAGGGAAAAATAGCCTACGAGCAGTACTTC. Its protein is CASRQGKIAYEQYF.

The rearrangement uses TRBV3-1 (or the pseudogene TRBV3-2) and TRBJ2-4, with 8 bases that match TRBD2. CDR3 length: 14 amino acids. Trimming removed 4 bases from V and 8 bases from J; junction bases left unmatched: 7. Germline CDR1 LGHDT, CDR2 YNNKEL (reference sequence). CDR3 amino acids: CASSPGLAYHIQYF. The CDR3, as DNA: TGTGCCAGCAGCCCAGGACTAGCCTACCACATTCAGTACTTC.

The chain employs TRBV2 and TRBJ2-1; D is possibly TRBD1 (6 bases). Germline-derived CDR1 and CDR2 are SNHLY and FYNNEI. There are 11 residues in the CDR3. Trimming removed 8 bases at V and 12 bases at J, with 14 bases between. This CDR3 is CASVTGKGQFF. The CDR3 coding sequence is TGTGCCAGCGTAACAGGGAAGGGGCAGTTCTTC.

This CDR3 reads CASSLVGGGASYNEQFF. In nucleotides, the CDR3 is TGTGCCAGCAGCTTAGTCGGTGGGGGCGCATCCTACAATGAGCAGTTCTTC. The chain is built from TRBV7-9 and TRBJ2-1; TRBD1 might be the D (6 bases). CDR1 and CDR2 from the germline V gene are SEHNR and FQNEAQ (reference sequence). The V end lost 1 base, the J end lost 1 base, and 14 bases lay between the germline ends. The CDR3 is made up of 17 amino acids.

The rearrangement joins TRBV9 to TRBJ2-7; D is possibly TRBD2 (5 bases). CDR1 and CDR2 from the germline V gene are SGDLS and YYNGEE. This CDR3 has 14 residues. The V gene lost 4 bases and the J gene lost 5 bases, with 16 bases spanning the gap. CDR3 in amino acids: CASSPQPGSDEQYF. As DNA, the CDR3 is TGTGCCAGCAGCCCCCAGCCTGGGAGCGACGAGCAGTACTTC.

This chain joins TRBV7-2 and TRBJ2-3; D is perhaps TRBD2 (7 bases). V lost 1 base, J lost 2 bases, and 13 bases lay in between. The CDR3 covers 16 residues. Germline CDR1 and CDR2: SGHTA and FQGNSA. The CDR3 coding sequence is TGTGCCAGCAGCTTAGGTGGGGGGGGCGTCACAGATACGCAGTATTTT. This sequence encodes CASSLGGGGVTDTQYF. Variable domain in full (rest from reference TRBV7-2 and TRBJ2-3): GAGVSQSPSNKVTEKGKDVELRCDPISGHTALYWYRQSLGQGLEFLIYFQGNSAPDKSGLPSDRFSAERTGGSVSTLTIQRTQQEDSAVYLCASSLGGGGVTDTQYFGPGTRLTVL.

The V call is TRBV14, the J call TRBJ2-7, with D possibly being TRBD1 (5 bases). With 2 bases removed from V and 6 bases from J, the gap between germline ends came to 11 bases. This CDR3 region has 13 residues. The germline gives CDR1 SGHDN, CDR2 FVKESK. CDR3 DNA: TGTGCCAGCAGCCAAATAAGGGGTGGCGAGCAGTACTTC. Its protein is CASSQIRGGEQYF.

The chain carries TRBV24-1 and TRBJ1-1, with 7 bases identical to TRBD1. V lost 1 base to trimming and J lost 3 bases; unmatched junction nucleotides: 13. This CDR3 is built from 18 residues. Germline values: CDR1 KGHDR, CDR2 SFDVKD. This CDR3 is CATSDFRRDSQGDTEAFF. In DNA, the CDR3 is TGTGCCACCAGTGATTTTCGTCGGGACAGCCAAGGGGACACTGAAGCTTTCTTT.

This CDR3 reads CASSLTGNSGANVLTF. Written as DNA, the CDR3 is TGTGCCAGCAGCTTAACGGGGAACTCTGGGGCCAACGTCCTGACTTTC. The gene calls are TRBV7-2 and TRBJ2-6; TRBD2 is a possible D gene (5 bases). This CDR3 comprises 16 residues. Germline lookup yields CDR1 SGHTA and CDR2 FQGNSA. With 2 bases removed from V and 0 bases from J, the gap between germline ends came to 8 bases.

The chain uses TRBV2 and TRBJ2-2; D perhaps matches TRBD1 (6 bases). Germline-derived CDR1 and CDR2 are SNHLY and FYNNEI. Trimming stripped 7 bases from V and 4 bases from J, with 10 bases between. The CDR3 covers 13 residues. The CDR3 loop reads CASTDSRTGELFF. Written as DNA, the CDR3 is TGTGCCAGCACGGACAGCCGCACCGGGGAGCTGTTTTTT.

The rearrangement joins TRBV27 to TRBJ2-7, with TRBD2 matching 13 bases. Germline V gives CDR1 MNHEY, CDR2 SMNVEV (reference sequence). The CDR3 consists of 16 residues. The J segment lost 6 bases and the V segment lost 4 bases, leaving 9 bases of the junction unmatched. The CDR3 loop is CASSSPTSGGVGEQYF. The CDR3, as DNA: TGTGCCAGCAGTTCACCCACTAGCGGGGGGGTTGGCGAGCAGTACTTC.

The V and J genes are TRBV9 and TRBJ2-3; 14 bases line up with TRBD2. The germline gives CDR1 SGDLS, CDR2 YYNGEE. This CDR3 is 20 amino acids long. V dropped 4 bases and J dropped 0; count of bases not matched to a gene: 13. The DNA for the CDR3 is TGTGCCAGCAGCATACCGGAGACTAGCGGGGGGGCTTATAGCACAGATACGCAGTATTTT. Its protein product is CASSIPETSGGAYSTDTQYF.

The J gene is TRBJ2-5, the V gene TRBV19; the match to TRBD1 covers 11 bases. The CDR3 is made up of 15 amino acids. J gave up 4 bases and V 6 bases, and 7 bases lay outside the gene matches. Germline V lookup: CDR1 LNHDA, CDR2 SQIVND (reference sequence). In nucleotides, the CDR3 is TGTGCCAGTAGGTCGTGGACAGGGGGCCCAGAGACCCAGTACTTC. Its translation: CASRSWTGGPETQYF.

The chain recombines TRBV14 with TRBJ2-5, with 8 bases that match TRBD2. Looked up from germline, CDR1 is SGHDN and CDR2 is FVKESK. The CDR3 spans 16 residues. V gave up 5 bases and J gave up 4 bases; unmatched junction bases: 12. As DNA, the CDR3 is TGTGCCAGCAGCATTATGACGGGGGGGCCCAGAGAGACCCAGTACTTC. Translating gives CASSIMTGGPRETQYF.

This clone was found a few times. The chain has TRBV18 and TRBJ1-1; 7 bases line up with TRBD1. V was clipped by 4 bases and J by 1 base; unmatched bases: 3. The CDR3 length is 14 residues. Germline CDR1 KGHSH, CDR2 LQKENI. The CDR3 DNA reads TGTGCCAGCTCACTGCAGGGGGGGAACACTGAAGCTTTCTTT. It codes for CASSLQGGNTEAFF.

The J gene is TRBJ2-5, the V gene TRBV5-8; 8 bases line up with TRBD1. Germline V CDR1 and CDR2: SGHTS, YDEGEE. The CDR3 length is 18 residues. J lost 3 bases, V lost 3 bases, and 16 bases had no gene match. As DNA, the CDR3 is TGTGCCAGCAGCTGGCAGTCCAGGGACAGGAAAGCTAAAGAGACCCAGTACTTC. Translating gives CASSWQSRDRKAKETQYF.

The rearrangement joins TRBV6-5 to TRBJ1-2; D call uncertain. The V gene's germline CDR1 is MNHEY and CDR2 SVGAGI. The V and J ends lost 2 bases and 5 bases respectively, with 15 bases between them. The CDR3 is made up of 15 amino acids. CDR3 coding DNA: TGTGCCAGCAGTTACGGTAGAGGATATCGGTATGGCTACACCTTC. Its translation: CASSYGRGYRYGYTF.